One and the same sample provided the 22 T cell receptor beta chains below, sequenced in a study of T cell responses to AZD1222 COVID-19 vaccine. Clones were read by immunoSEQ multiplex PCR, and TCRdb kept only the in-frame ones, dropping some. This table holds approximately 98,000 clones, about 82% found once. The material sequenced was peripheral blood, taken on day 0 of AZD1222 vaccination. Receptor source: an adult in good health.

The chain couples TRBV6-2 or TRBV6-3 to TRBJ1-1; no definite D call. The CDR3 is 12 residues long. Trimming stripped 0 bases from V and 9 bases from J, with 8 bases between. CDR1 is MNHEY and CDR2 is SVGEGT in the germline V gene. CDR3 in amino acids: CASSYSSAQAFF. CDR3 DNA sequence: TGTGCCAGCAGTTACTCGTCGGCTCAAGCTTTCTTT.

The chain has TRBV20-1 and TRBJ1-2; D is uncertain. The CDR3 is 10 residues long. V lost 5 bases to trimming and J lost 2 bases, with 3 bases between them. Per germline, CDR1 DFQATT and CDR2 SNEGSKA (reference sequence). The CDR3 reads CSADNYGYTF. For the CDR3, the DNA is TGCAGTGCTGACAACTATGGCTACACCTTC.

The J gene is TRBJ2-7, the V gene TRBV5-1; TRBD1 or TRBD2 may be the D gene (6 bases each). The CDR3 is 17 residues long. Trimming shortened V by 2 bases and J by 0 bases, and 18 bases separated the two germline ends. Germline assignment: CDR1 SGHRS and CDR2 YFSETQ. CDR3: CASSLGSGGLNSYEQYF. The CDR3 bases are TGCGCCAGCAGCTTAGGGTCCGGGGGCCTCAACTCCTACGAGCAGTACTTC.

The rearrangement joins TRBV4-1 to TRBJ2-3; TRBD1 agrees at 10 bases. The CDR3 extends over 16 amino acids. V shed 2 bases, J shed 8 bases, and the junction held 10 bases outside the gene matches. The germline CDR1 and CDR2 sequences are MGHRA and YSYEKL. The CDR3 sequence: CASSQPWDRGRGTQYF. CDR3 coding DNA: TGCGCCAGCAGCCAACCCTGGGACAGGGGAAGGGGTACGCAGTATTTT.

The V call is TRBV24-1, the J call TRBJ1-1, with unresolved D. From germline, CDR1 is KGHDR and CDR2 SFDVKD. The CDR3 extends over 14 amino acids. V lost 5 bases and J 1 base, leaving 10 bases between the germline ends. CDR3 protein: CATSVDGTNTEAFF. The CDR3 bases are TGTGCCACCAGTGTCGACGGTACGAACACTGAAGCTTTCTTT.

The chain carries TRBV5-6 and TRBJ2-3, with a tentative D call TRBD1 (5 bases). Germline V gene lookup returns CDR1 SGHDT and CDR2 YYEEEE. The germline V and J ends were trimmed by 0 bases and 2 bases, with 7 bases remaining between them. The CDR3 is made up of 14 amino acids. CDR3 nucleotides: TGTGCCAGCAGCTTGGGACAGTACACAGATACGCAGTATTTT. It codes for CASSLGQYTDTQYF.

The chain employs TRBV7-6 and TRBJ2-1; 7 bases are shared with TRBD1. V shed 5 bases and J 5 bases; nucleotides not matched to a gene: 6. CDR1 and CDR2 from the germline V gene are SGHVS and FNYEAQ. The CDR3 consists of 14 residues. The CDR3 DNA sequence: TGTGCCAGCAGCCCCCGACAGGGAAACAATGAGCAGTTCTTC. Translation gives CASSPRQGNNEQFF. Full variable domain (rest looked up from reference TRBV7-6 and TRBJ2-1): GAGVSQSPRYKVTKRGQDVALRCDPISGHVSLYWYRQALGQGPEFLTYFNYEAQQDKSGLPNDRFSAERPEGSISTLTIQRTEQRDSAMYRCASSPRQGNNEQFFGPGTRLTVL.

The chain is built from TRBV6-2 or TRBV6-3 and TRBJ1-5; the match to TRBD1 covers 7 bases. CDR3 length: 17 residues. In germline, CDR1 is MNHEY, CDR2 SVGEGT. V lost 6 bases to trimming and J lost 2 bases; unmatched junction nucleotides: 13. DNA for the CDR3: TGTGCCAGCAGCCAACCGGGACAGATCTTTGGCAATCAGCCCCAGCATTTT. Amino acid sequence: CASSQPGQIFGNQPQHF.

The V and J genes are TRBV10-3 and TRBJ1-1; D may be TRBD1 (5 bases). Trimming removed 4 bases from V and 7 bases from J, with 16 bases in between. Germline CDR1 reads ENHRY; CDR2 reads SYGVKD. This CDR3 contains 14 residues. The CDR3 loop reads CAISGPVPGGEAFF. Here the CDR3 DNA reads TGTGCCATCAGTGGCCCGGTCCCGGGGGGTGAAGCTTTCTTT.

The rearrangement joins TRBV2 to TRBJ1-3; the D is unclear. Trimming took off 7 bases at V and 4 bases at J, with 20 bases between the two ends. This CDR3 has 16 residues. Germline-derived CDR1 and CDR2 are SNHLY and FYNNEI. Here the CDR3 reads CASTNELNVGGNTIYF. The CDR3 DNA reads as TGTGCCAGCACCAACGAATTAAATGTCGGCGGAAACACCATATATTTT.

The chain combines TRBV7-9 with TRBJ1-1; tentatively, D is TRBD1 (6 bases). Germline V gene sequence: CDR1 SEHNR, CDR2 FQNEAQ (reference sequence). This CDR3 comprises 14 residues. V gave up 0 bases and J gave up 1 base, with 6 bases separating them. CDR3 residues: CASSLADRNTEAFF. The DNA of the CDR3 is TGTGCCAGCAGCTTAGCGGACAGGAACACTGAAGCTTTCTTT.

This clone appeared once. This chain links TRBV7-6 with TRBJ2-5, with no clear D. CDR3 length equals 13 residues. CDR1 SGHVS and CDR2 FNYEAQ come from the germline V gene. V lost 2 bases and J lost 5, with 9 bases in between. The CDR3 protein is CASSLSFTETQYF. CDR3 DNA sequence: TGTGCCAGCAGCTTATCGTTTACGGAGACCCAGTACTTC. Combining the CDR3 with reference TRBV7-6 and TRBJ2-5 gives the whole variable domain GAGVSQSPRYKVTKRGQDVALRCDPISGHVSLYWYRQALGQGPEFLTYFNYEAQQDKSGLPNDRFSAERPEGSISTLTIQRTEQRDSAMYRCASSLSFTETQYFGPGTRLLVL.

The chain uses TRBV18 and TRBJ1-3, with D possibly matching TRBD1 (5 bases). The length of the CDR3 is 17 residues. Trimming took 6 bases from V and 0 from J, leaving 18 bases between them. CDR1 and CDR2 from the germline V gene are KGHSH and LQKENI. The CDR3 here is CASSLGADKFSGNTIYF. The CDR3 DNA is TGTGCCAGCTCCCTCGGGGCTGACAAGTTCTCTGGAAACACCATATATTTT. Based on the CDR3 plus reference TRBV18 and TRBJ1-3, the full variable domain is NAGVMQNPRHLVRRRGQEARLRCSPMKGHSHVYWYRQLPEEGLKFMVYLQKENIIDESGMPKERFSAEFPKEGPSILRIQQVVRGDSAAYFCASSLGADKFSGNTIYFGEGSWLTVV.

The chain links TRBV4-1 to TRBJ1-2, with TRBD1 as a possible D gene (6 bases). Between the trimmed V and J ends, which lost 4 bases and 5 bases, there was a span of 8 bases. This CDR3 is 12 amino acids long. The germline CDR1 and CDR2 sequences are MGHRA and YSYEKL. CDR3 loop: CASSPQGYGYTF. The CDR3 nucleotides read TGCGCCAGCAGCCCCCAGGGGTATGGCTACACCTTC.

This chain connects TRBV6-5 to TRBJ2-3; D unclear. The CDR3 totals 11 residues. CDR1 and CDR2 from the germline V gene are MNHEY and SVGAGI. The V end was cut by 5 bases, the J end by 7 bases, with 7 bases between. In nucleotides, the CDR3 is TGTGCCAGCAGTAAACAGCATACGCAGTATTTT. Its protein is CASSKQHTQYF.

The rearrangement joins TRBV19 to TRBJ1-2; D call uncertain. Germline V CDR1 and CDR2: LNHDA, SQIVND (reference sequence). The CDR3 consists of 18 residues. Trimming cost V 3 bases and J 4 bases, with 24 bases left between them. The CDR3 loop is CASSIGGGGGSFPYGYTF. DNA for the CDR3: TGTGCCAGTAGTATTGGAGGCGGAGGAGGCAGTTTTCCCTATGGCTACACCTTC.

The V call is TRBV11-2, the J call TRBJ2-2; D is ambiguous. Per germline, CDR1 SGHAT and CDR2 FQNNGV. The germline V and J ends were trimmed by 3 bases and 9 bases, with 5 bases remaining between them. This CDR3 has 11 residues. CDR3 region: CASSLRRELFF. In nucleotides, the CDR3 is TGTGCCAGCAGCTTGCGTAGGGAGCTGTTTTTT.

This chain joins TRBV4-3 and TRBJ1-4; no firm D call. V dropped 0 bases and J dropped 4 bases, with 9 bases sitting between them. The CDR3 consists of 15 residues. Germline lookup yields CDR1 LGHNA and CDR2 YSLEER. For the CDR3, the DNA is TGCGCCAGCAGCCAAGAACGAGGTCGTAATGAAAAACTGTTTTTT. This codes for CASSQERGRNEKLFF.

The chain uses TRBV13 and TRBJ2-1; 9 bases agree with TRBD2. Germline V gene data show CDR1 as PRHDT and CDR2 as FYEKMQ (reference sequence). This CDR3 spans 17 amino acids. Germline trimming cut 3 bases from V and 2 bases from J; bases unmatched to any gene: 8. CDR3 residues: CASSLPTSGAPYNEQFF. The CDR3 nucleotides read TGTGCCAGCAGCTTGCCGACTAGCGGAGCCCCCTACAATGAGCAGTTCTTC.

This chain links TRBV7-3 with TRBJ1-6, with D possibly being TRBD1 (5 bases). This CDR3 has 15 residues. Per the germline V gene, CDR1 is SGHTA and CDR2 is FQGTGA. V shed 5 bases and J shed 7 bases, with 15 bases lying between them. This chain's CDR3 is CASSQVGGGNSPLHF. The CDR3, as DNA: TGTGCCAGCAGCCAGGTGGGGGGTGGCAATTCACCCCTCCACTTT.

The chain combines TRBV6-5 with TRBJ1-5; a possible D gene is TRBD1 (6 bases). CDR3 length equals 15 residues. Trimming stripped 7 bases from V and 7 bases from J, with 20 bases between. CDR1 is MNHEY and CDR2 is SVGAGI in the germline V gene. CDR3 sequence: CASIPRGGVWQPQHF. The CDR3 coding sequence is TGTGCCAGCATCCCGAGGGGGGGGGTTTGGCAGCCCCAGCATTTT.

V is TRBV18 and J is TRBJ2-7, with D possibly called TRBD1 or TRBD2 (5 bases each). The V gene's germline CDR1 is KGHSH and CDR2 LQKENI. CDR3 length: 13 amino acids. Trimming took 3 bases from V and 3 from J, leaving 9 bases between them. The CDR3 DNA is TGTGCCAGCTCACCCGGGGACCGCTACGAGCAGTACTTC. Translating it yields CASSPGDRYEQYF.